The 5 T cell receptor beta chains below all came from one sample that was sequenced in a study of T cell repertoires in cytomegalovirus infection. TCRdb re-derived calls from the reads in MiXCR, one entry per CDR3 protein. The table lists 250,000 to 300,000 distinct CDR3 sequences, around 15% of them singletons. What was sequenced was PBMCs. Source of these receptors: a human donor in good health (CMV status not recorded). Some clones in this sample may be carry-over from other donors' samples.

Remarks on this clonotype: A much larger clone differs by one base, so this may be a read error. Without the conserved terminal phenylalanine or tryptophan, this CDR3 likely stems from a read error. The chain has TRBV20-1 and TRBJ2-4; D is unresolved. The CDR3 sequence is 14 residues long. Trimming cost V 1 base and J 0 bases, with 7 bases left between them. Looked up from germline, CDR1 is DFQATT and CDR2 is SNEGSKA (reference sequence). CDR3 sequence: CSARVAIAKNIQYS. The CDR3 DNA is TGCAGTGCTAGAGTAGCAATAGCCAAAAACATTCAGTACTCC.

This clonotype occurred a few times. The chain recombines TRBV4-1 with TRBJ2-7, with 16 positions matching TRBD2. CDR1 MGHRA and CDR2 YSYEKL come from the germline V gene. The CDR3 is 16 amino acids. With V trimmed by 2 bases and J by 5 bases, 3 bases remained unmatched. The CDR3 spells CASSQLGLAGGDEQYF. CDR3 nucleotides: TGCGCCAGCAGCCAACTGGGACTAGCGGGAGGGGACGAGCAGTACTTC.

This clonotype was counted at least ten times. This chain links TRBV7-3 with TRBJ2-1; D remains unclear. Trimming stripped 5 bases from V and 2 bases from J, with 13 bases between. The CDR3 spans 15 residues. CDR1 and CDR2 (germline): SGHTA, FQGTGA. CDR3 sequence: CASSANLGPYNEQFF. The CDR3 nucleotides are TGTGCCAGCAGCGCTAACTTAGGTCCCTACAATGAGCAGTTCTTC.

As regards this clonotype: Since a much larger clone is just one base distant, this may be a read error. This chain uses TRBV24-1 with TRBJ2-1; D is unclear. The CDR3 runs 14 residues. From germline, CDR1 is KGHDR and CDR2 SFDVKD. CDR3 sequence reads: CATSEAGFHNVQFF. In DNA, the CDR3 is TGTGCCACCAGTGAGGCCGGGTTTCACAATGTGCAGTTCTTC.

Comment on this clonotype: A much more abundant neighbour one base away suggests this may be a read error. For the CDR3, the DNA is TGTGCCAGCAAAGGACTAGCGGGAGCTAGGAATGAGCAGTTCTTC. Translated: CASKGLAGARNEQFF. The gene calls are TRBV6-2 or TRBV6-3 and TRBJ2-1; 13 bases line up with TRBD2. CDR3 length: 15 amino acids. Trimming cost V 7 bases and J 7 bases; bases outside gene matches: 7. The V gene's germline CDR1 is MNHEY and CDR2 SVGEGT.